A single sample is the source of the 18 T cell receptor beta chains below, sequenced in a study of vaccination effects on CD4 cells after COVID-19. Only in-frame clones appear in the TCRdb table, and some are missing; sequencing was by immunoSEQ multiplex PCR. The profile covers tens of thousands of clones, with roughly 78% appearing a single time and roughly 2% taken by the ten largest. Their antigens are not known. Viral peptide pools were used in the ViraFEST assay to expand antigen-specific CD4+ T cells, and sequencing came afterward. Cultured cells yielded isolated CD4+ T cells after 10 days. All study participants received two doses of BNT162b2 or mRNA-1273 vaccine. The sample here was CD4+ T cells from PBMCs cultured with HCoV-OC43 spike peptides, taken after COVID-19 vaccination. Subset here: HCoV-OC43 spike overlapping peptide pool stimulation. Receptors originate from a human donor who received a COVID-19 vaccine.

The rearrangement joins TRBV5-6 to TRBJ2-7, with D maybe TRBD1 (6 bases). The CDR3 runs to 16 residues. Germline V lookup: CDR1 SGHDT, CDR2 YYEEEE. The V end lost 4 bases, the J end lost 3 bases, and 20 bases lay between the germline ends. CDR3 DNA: TGTGCCAGCAGCCCGGTGGGGGCAGCGCAAAACTACGAGCAGTACGTC. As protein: CASSPVGAAQNYEQYV.

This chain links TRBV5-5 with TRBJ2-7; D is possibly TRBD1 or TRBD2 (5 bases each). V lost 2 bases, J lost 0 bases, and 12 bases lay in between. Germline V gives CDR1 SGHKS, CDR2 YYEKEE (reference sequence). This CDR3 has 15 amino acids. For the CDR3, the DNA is TGTGCCAGCAGCTTCGGGGCAGCCAGCTCCTACGAGCAGTACGTC. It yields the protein CASSFGAASSYEQYV.

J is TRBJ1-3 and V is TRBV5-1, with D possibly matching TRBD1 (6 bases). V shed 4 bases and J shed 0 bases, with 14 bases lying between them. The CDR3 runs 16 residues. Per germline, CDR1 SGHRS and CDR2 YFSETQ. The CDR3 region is CASSRQDRGSGNTIYF. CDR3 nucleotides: TGCGCCAGCAGCCGGCAGGACAGAGGCTCTGGAAACACCATATATTTT.

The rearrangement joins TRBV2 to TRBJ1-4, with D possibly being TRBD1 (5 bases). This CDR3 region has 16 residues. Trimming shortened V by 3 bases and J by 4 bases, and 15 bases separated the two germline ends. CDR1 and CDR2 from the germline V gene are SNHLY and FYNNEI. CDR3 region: CASSDQDRGGNEKLFF. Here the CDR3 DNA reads TGTGCCAGCAGTGACCAGGATAGGGGCGGTAATGAAAAACTGTTTTTT. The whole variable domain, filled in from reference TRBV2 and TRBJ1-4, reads EPEVTQTPSHQVTQMGQEVILRCVPISNHLYFYWYRQILGQKVEFLVSFYNNEISEKSEIFDDQFSVERPDGSNFTLKIRSTKLEDSAMYFCASSDQDRGGNEKLFFGSGTQLSVL.

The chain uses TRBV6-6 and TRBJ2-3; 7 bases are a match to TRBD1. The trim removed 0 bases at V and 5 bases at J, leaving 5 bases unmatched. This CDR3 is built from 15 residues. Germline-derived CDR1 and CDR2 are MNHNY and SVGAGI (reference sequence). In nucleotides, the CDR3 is TGTGCCAGCAGTTACTCGAGGGGGCGGCAAGATACGCAGTATTTT. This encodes CASSYSRGRQDTQYF.

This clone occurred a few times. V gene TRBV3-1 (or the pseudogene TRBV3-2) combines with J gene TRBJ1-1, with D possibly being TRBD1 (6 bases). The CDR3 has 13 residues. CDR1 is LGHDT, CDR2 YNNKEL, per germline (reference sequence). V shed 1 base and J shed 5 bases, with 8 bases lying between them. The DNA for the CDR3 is TGTGCCAGCAGCCAAGTACAGGGTACTGAAGCTTTCTTT. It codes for CASSQVQGTEAFF.

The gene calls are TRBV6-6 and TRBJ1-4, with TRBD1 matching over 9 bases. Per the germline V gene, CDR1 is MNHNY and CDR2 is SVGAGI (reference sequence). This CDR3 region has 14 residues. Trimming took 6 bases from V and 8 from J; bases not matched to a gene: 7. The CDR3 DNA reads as TGTGCCAGCAGCCGACAGGGGGGGGACGAAAAACTGTTTTTT. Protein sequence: CASSRQGGDEKLFF.

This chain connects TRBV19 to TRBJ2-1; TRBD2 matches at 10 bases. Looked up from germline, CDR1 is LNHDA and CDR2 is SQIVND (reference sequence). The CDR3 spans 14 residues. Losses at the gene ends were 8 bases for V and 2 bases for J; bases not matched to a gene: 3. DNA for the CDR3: TGTGCCAGTCAAGGACTAGCGGCCTACAATGAGCAGTTCTTC. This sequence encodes CASQGLAAYNEQFF.

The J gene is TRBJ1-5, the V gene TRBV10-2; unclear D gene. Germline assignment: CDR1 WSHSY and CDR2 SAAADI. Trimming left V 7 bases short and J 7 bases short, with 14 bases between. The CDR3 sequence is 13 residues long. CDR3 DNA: TGCGCCAGCACCCCTATACCGATCCAGCCCCAGCATTTT. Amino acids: CASTPIPIQPQHF.

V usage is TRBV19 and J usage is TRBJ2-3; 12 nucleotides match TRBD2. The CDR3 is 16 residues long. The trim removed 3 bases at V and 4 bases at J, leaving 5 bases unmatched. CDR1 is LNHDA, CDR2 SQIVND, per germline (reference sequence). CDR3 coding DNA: TGTGCCAGTAGTATGGTGGCTAGCGGGGGGGCAGATACGCAGTATTTT. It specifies CASSMVASGGADTQYF.

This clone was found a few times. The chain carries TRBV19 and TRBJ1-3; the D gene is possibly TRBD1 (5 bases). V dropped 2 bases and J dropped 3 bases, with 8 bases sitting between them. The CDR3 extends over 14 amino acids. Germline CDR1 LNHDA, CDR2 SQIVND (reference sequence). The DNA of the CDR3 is TGTGCCAGTAGTATAAGGGACGGTGGAAACACCATATATTTT. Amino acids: CASSIRDGGNTIYF.

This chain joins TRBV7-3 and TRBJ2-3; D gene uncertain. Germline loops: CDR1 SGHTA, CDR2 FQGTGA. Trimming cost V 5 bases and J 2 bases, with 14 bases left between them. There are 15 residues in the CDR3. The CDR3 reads CASSRKSTDTDTQYF. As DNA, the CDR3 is TGTGCCAGCAGCAGAAAATCGACTGACACAGATACGCAGTATTTT.

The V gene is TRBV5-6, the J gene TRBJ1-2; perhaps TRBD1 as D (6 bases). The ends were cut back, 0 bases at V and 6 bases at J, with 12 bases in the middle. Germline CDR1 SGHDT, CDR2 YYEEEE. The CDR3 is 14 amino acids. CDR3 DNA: TGTGCCAGCAGCTTGGTTGGGCAGGGGAATGGCTACACCTTC. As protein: CASSLVGQGNGYTF.

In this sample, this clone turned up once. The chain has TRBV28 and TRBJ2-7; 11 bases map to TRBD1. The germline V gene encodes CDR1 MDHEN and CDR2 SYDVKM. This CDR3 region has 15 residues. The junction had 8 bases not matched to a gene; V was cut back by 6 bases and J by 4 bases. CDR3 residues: CASSSAGTGGYEQYV. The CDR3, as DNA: TGTGCCAGCAGCTCAGCCGGGACAGGGGGATACGAGCAGTACGTC.

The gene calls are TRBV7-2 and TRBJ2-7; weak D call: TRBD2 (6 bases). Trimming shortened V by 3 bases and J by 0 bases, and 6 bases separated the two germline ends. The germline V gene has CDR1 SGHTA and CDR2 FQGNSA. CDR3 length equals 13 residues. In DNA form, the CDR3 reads TGTGCCAGCAGCTTCGGGAGCTCCTACGAGCAGTACGTC. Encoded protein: CASSFGSSYEQYV.

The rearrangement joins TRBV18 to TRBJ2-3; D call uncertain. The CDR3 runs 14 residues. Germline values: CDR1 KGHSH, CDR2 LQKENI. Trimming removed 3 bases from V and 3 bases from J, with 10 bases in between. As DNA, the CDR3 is TGTGCCAGCTCACCGACACAGTCGACAGATACGCAGTATTTT. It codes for CASSPTQSTDTQYF.

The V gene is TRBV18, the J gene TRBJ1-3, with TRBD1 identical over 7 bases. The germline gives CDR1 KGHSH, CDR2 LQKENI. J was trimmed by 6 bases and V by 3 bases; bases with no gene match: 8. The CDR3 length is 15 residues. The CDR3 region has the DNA TGTGCCAGCTCACCTTTCCGGGACAGTCAAAACACCATATATTTT. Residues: CASSPFRDSQNTIYF.

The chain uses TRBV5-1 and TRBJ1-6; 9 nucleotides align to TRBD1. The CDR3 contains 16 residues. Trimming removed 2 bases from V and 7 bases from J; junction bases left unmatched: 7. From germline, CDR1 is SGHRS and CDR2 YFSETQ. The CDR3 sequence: CASSFGPGTGNSPLHF. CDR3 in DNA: TGCGCCAGCAGCTTCGGACCCGGGACAGGGAATTCACCCCTCCACTTT.